The text below deals with one T cell receptor (beta chain). This record belongs to a study of blood T cell repertoires in COVID-19. Looking at the study overall: Material from acute and convalescent COVID-19 was sourced from the United States, Italy and Spain. PBMCs, B-cell-depleted T cells, or T cells were the source of the cDNA or gDNA that made up the material.

Enrollment of patients from Seattle took place during active infection, with longitudinal follow-up. CDR1 and CDR2 (germline): SGDLS, YYNGEE. The CDR3 spans 22 residues. Unmatched junction bases numbered 18, after V lost 2 bases and J lost 0 bases. Original methodology: Counts of nucleated cells, estimated from reference gene primer amplification, were obtained. Using immunoSEQ multiplex PCR, the repertoire was profiled, and TCRdb retains in-frame clones only, with some absent. Clone size and V and J calls were adopted from that table, with D and trimming inferred from the DNA. The sample lists 250,000 to 350,000 clones, around 81% seen once, with less than 20% in the top ten.

The clonotype was recovered from a person between 65 and 79 years old with COVID-19, enrolled during active disease. The material sequenced was peripheral blood. The rearrangement joins TRBV9 to TRBJ2-1; 12 bases line up with TRBD2. The CDR3 protein is CASSVPPRLAGELSCSYNEQFF. CDR3 nucleotide sequence: TGTGCCAGCAGCGTCCCACCACGACTAGCGGGAGAGTTATCCTGCTCCTACAATGAGCAGTTCTTC.